This T cell receptor (beta chain) was recovered during a study of control samples from healthy donors and cancer patients. Germline V gene lookup returns CDR1 SNHLY and CDR2 FYNNEI. The CDR3 runs 13 residues. Between the trimmed V and J ends, which lost 6 bases and 0 bases, there was a span of 8 bases. The protocol was immunoSEQ multiplex PCR, while the TCRdb copy is restricted to in-frame clones and leaves out a portion. The profile covers about 160,000 clones, with just over 95% appearing a single time and about 0.94% taken by the ten largest. The sample consisted of blood. The receptor comes from a woman in her twenties or thirties in good health. The chain combines TRBV2 with TRBJ1-1; TRBD1 might be the D (5 bases). The CDR3 coding sequence is TGTGCCAGCAGGGACACGCTGAACACTGAAGCTTTCTTT. Translated: CASRDTLNTEAFF.